The 12 T cell receptor beta chains below all came from one sample that was sequenced in a study of blood T cell repertoires in COVID-19 (dated by TCRdb to about 2020). The library was prepared using the immunoSEQ multiplex PCR assay. What TCRdb holds here is the immuneACCESS table cut down to in-frame rearrangements. Part of the clones is not present; checked against another copy, under half of the missing clones reflect an unresolved V gene, and the others are unexplained. This sample is represented by tens of thousands of clones; 75% to 90% of them were singletons. In total, the top ten clones hold over 12% of the sample. Sequencing was carried out using peripheral blood. Source of these receptors: a male donor with acute or convalescent COVID-19.

The chain recombines TRBV5-1 with TRBJ1-1; D remains unclear. Trimming took 2 bases from V and 1 from J, leaving 3 bases between them. The CDR3 extends over 12 amino acids. Germline V lookup: CDR1 SGHRS, CDR2 YFSETQ. CDR3: CASSFGNTEAFF. CDR3 nucleotide sequence: TGCGCCAGCAGCTTCGGGAACACTGAAGCTTTCTTT.

V usage is TRBV5-8 and J usage is TRBJ1-1, with TRBD1 matching over 8 bases. The germline V gene encodes CDR1 SGHTS and CDR2 YDEGEE. The V and J ends lost 9 bases and 6 bases, in that order; junction bases with no gene match: 10. The length of the CDR3 is 13 residues. CDR3 region: CANHLDRAPEAFF. The CDR3 DNA is TGTGCCAACCACTTGGACAGGGCTCCTGAAGCTTTCTTT.

The V call is TRBV19, the J call TRBJ1-5; TRBD1 aligns across 7 bases. Germline trimming cut 5 bases from V and 4 bases from J; bases unmatched to any gene: 8. Germline V gene data show CDR1 as LNHDA and CDR2 as SQIVND (reference sequence). The CDR3 extends over 15 amino acids. The CDR3, as DNA: TGTGCCAGTAGTCAGGGGCAGGGGGGTAATCAGCCCCAGCATTTT. Residues: CASSQGQGGNQPQHF.

This chain joins TRBV6-5 and TRBJ1-5; a possible D gene is TRBD1 (5 bases). Germline V gene lookup returns CDR1 MNHEY and CDR2 SVGAGI. The V and J ends lost 7 bases and 0 bases respectively, with 10 bases between them. The length of the CDR3 is 14 residues. CDR3 region: CASNARDSNQPQHF. The DNA for the CDR3 is TGTGCCAGCAATGCCAGGGATAGCAATCAGCCCCAGCATTTT.

The chain couples TRBV5-4 to TRBJ1-1; TRBD1 might be the D (5 bases). Germline V gene data show CDR1 as SGHNT and CDR2 as YYREEE (reference sequence). Trimming shortened V by 0 bases and J by 10 bases, and 13 bases separated the two germline ends. The CDR3 is 13 residues long. The CDR3 is CASSLGGLGGAFF. DNA of the CDR3: TGTGCCAGCAGCTTGGGGGGACTCGGGGGAGCTTTCTTT.

The rearrangement joins TRBV5-1 to TRBJ1-6; D is possibly TRBD1 (5 bases). Deletions cut 3 bases from V and 6 bases from J, with 16 bases between. The CDR3 extends over 16 amino acids. Germline V gene lookup returns CDR1 SGHRS and CDR2 YFSETQ. The CDR3: CASSSVPSRVNSPLHF. The CDR3 nucleotides are TGCGCCAGCAGCTCGGTTCCCTCCAGGGTTAATTCACCCCTCCACTTT.

The V and J genes are TRBV11-1 and TRBJ1-1; D is undetermined. Germline V gene sequence: CDR1 SGHAT, CDR2 FQDESV (reference sequence). There are 14 residues in the CDR3. V was pared by 3 bases and J by 1 base, with 9 bases between. In DNA, the CDR3 is TGTGCCAGCAGCTTTGAGGGCCGGAACACTGAAGCTTTCTTT. This translates into CASSFEGRNTEAFF.

The V call is TRBV19, the J call TRBJ2-7; D is possibly TRBD2 (5 bases). The V end was cut by 1 base, the J end by 0 bases, with 10 bases between. Germline V gene sequence: CDR1 LNHDA, CDR2 SQIVND (reference sequence). The CDR3 contains 15 residues. The CDR3 region has the DNA TGTGCCAGTAGTATAGTCTCGGGGAGCTCCTACGAGCAGTACTTC. Encoded protein: CASSIVSGSSYEQYF. The whole variable domain, remainder taken from reference TRBV19 and TRBJ2-7, is DGGITQSPKYLFRKEGQNVTLSCEQNLNHDAMYWYRQDPGQGLRLIYYSQIVNDFQKGDIAEGYSVSREKKESFPLTVTSAQKNPTAFYLCASSIVSGSSYEQYFGPGTRLTVT.

Remarks on this clone: Other DNA sequences in the same sample also yield this CDR3. The chain links TRBV7-2 to TRBJ2-5, with 9 bases that match TRBD2. Germline trimming cut 3 bases from V and 2 bases from J; bases unmatched to any gene: 4. The CDR3 contains 15 residues. Germline V gives CDR1 SGHTA, CDR2 FQGNSA. CDR3 amino acids: CASSLGLAGQETQYF. In nucleotides, the CDR3 is TGTGCCAGCAGCTTGGGGCTAGCGGGACAAGAGACCCAGTACTTC.

V and J are TRBV6-6 and TRBJ2-2; TRBD2 matches at 11 bases. J was trimmed by 7 bases and V by 5 bases; bases with no gene match: 9. Germline CDR1 MNHNY, CDR2 SVGAGI (reference sequence). The CDR3 has 16 residues. The CDR3 reads CASSRIAGGLSGELFF. The DNA of the CDR3 is TGTGCCAGCAGTCGAATAGCGGGGGGGCTTAGCGGGGAGCTGTTTTTT.

The gene calls are TRBV12-5 and TRBJ2-1, with TRBD1 matching 7 bases. Germline lookup yields CDR1 LGHNT and CDR2 FRNRAP. The V segment lost 1 base and the J segment 3 bases; nucleotides outside the gene matches: 0. CDR3 length equals 14 residues. The CDR3 nucleotides are TGTGCTAGTGGTTTGGGACAGGGCTACAATGAGCAGTTCTTC. Its protein is CASGLGQGYNEQFF.

The chain carries TRBV5-1 and TRBJ2-6; D is unclear. Germline V gene sequence: CDR1 SGHRS, CDR2 YFSETQ. The germline V and J ends were trimmed by 0 bases and 0 bases, with 7 bases remaining between them. The CDR3 totals 16 residues. CDR3 coding DNA: TGCGCCAGCAGCTTGGGTAGCCTCTCTGGGGCCAACGTCCTGACTTTC. Translation: CASSLGSLSGANVLTF.